This note documents a single T cell receptor beta chain sequence. As yet, its antigen is unknown. This sample is drawn from a study of CD8+ T cells in alopecia areata. V dropped 6 bases and J dropped 2 bases, with 11 bases sitting between them. The CDR3 spans 14 residues. Germline loops: CDR1 SNHLY, CDR2 FYNNEI. Reverse transcription of extracted RNA yielded cDNA, which provided the sequencing template. Assay used: immunoSEQ multiplex PCR; TCRdb lists only in-frame clones, some missing. The repertoire includes 200,000 or so clones, just over 55% of them detected once, and roughly 5.3% sits in the top ten. The authors sorted CD4+ and CD8+ T cells from PBMCs. Findings of the study overall: The study also sequences resident alphabeta T cells of normal skin in scalp samples. Lesional scalp, notably in alopecia totalis/universalis, had clonality above that of normal scalp.

The sequencing input was CD8+ T cells sorted from blood. This TCR was recovered from a human donor in good health. V usage is TRBV2 and J usage is TRBJ1-5; D is perhaps TRBD1 (5 bases). The CDR3 bases are TGTGCCAGCAGAGATCAGGGCGGCAATCAGCCCCAGCATTTT. Amino acid sequence: CASRDQGGNQPQHF.